This T cell receptor (beta chain) emerged from a study of T cells in Graves' hyperthyroidism and ophthalmopathy. There were TCR beta CDR3 regions amplified from RNA transcripts. When the TCR CDR3 underwent first-round RT-PCR, the HTBI primer set was used. TCRdb ran MiXCR on the multiplex PCR reads and lists one entry per CDR3 protein. The data show some 510,000 distinct CDR3 sequences, with less than 25% seen just once and about 30% held by the top ten. This clonotype was counted many times. With 6 bases removed from V and 4 bases from J, the gap between germline ends came to 10 bases. The CDR3 is made up of 11 amino acids. Germline V gene sequence: CDR1 SQVTM, CDR2 ANQGSEA.

J is TRBJ2-7 and V is TRBV29-1; weak D call: TRBD1 (6 bases). Sequenced input: blood. The origin of this receptor is a man between 18 and 29 years old with Graves' hyperthyroidism. CDR3 sequence: CSVQQGYEQYF. The CDR3 nucleotides are TGCAGCGTCCAGCAGGGGTACGAGCAGTACTTC.